This TCR beta chain emerged from a study of monozygotic twins with inflammatory bowel disease. Using eight separate reactions per sample, the authors generated cDNA. Two nested PCRs, roughly 17 and 9 cycles, amplified TCRalpha and TCRbeta cDNA. After re-calling the 5' RACE reads, TCRdb lists one entry per CDR3 protein, DNA absent. Reported are fewer than 200,000 distinct CDR3 sequences; the ten largest clones contain around 2.8%. Blood was drawn once per donor, and each sample measured approximately 2.5 ml. The CDR3 covers 13 residues. CDR1 GTSNPN and CDR2 SVGIG come from the germline V gene (reference sequence).

This receptor was identified in a human donor with ulcerative colitis or Crohn's disease, or a healthy co-twin of an affected twin (not recorded which). Material for sequencing was blood. V is TRBV30 and J is TRBJ2-5. The CDR3 sequence: CAWSTISQETQYF.